Listed below are T cell receptor beta chains from one sample, sequenced in a study of technical replicates of blood from four donors. Profiling relied on immunoSEQ multiplex PCR, and the TCRdb table lists in-frame clones only, not all of them. The sample lists under 85,000 clones, roughly 97% occurring once. Source material: T cells isolated from PBMCs. These receptors all come from a human donor in good health. The CDR3 runs from the conserved cysteine through the conserved F or W. A D gene is named only where the DNA matches it firmly. The size of a clone is reported for some rows only, either as once, few or many, or as a class for expanded clones.

>TRBJ2-7|NA|TRBV5-1|TRBD2
TGCGCCAGCAGCTTACAGACTAGCCAATCCTACGAGCAGTACTTC
CASSLQTSQSYEQYF
>TRBJ1-1|NA|TRBV6-5|NA
TGTGCCAGCAGTTACTCGAGTACGAACACTGAAGCTTTCTTT
CASSYSSTNTEAFF
>TRBJ2-7|NA|TRBV27|TRBD2
TGTGCCAGCAGTTTATCGGGGACTAGCGGGTTCTACGAGCAGTACTTC
CASSLSGTSGFYEQYF
>TRBJ1-2|NA|TRBV18|TRBD1
TGTGCCAGCTCAGTGGGACAGGGGGCCGGCTACACCTTC
CASSVGQGAGYTF
>TRBJ2-2|NA|TRBV9|NA
TGTGCCAGCAGCGTAGAGGGAGTTAACACCGGGGAGCTGTTTTTT
CASSVEGVNTGELFF
>TRBJ1-2|NA|TRBV4-1|TRBD1
TGCGCCAGCAGCCAAGATAGGGGGCGGAATGGCTACACCTTC
CASSQDRGRNGYTF
>TRBJ1-5|NA|TRBV7-9|TRBD1
TGTGCCAGCAGCGGCGGACAGGGTCATCAGCCCCAGCATTTT
CASSGGQGHQPQHF
>TRBJ2-1|NA|TRBV19|NA
TGTGCCAGTAGTACAGGGTATGAGCAGTTCTTC
CASSTGYEQFF
>TRBJ2-7|NA|TRBV27|TRBD2
TGTGCCAGCAGGCCTAGCGGGCGCTCCTACGAGCAGTACTTC
CASRPSGRSYEQYF
>TRBJ2-2|NA|TRBV27|TRBD2
TGTGCCAGCAGTTTAATCGGGGGGGTAAACTGGCCCGGGGAGCTGTTTTTT
CASSLIGGVNWPGELFF
>TRBJ2-7|NA|TRBV14|TRBD1
TGTGCCAGCAGCCAAGGGGGACAGGGCAGGGACTTC
CASSQGGQGRDF
>TRBJ1-2|NA|TRBV5-1|NA
TGCGCCAGCAGCTTGGACTCAGGGTTGGACGGCTACACCTTC
CASSLDSGLDGYTF
>TRBJ2-5|NA|TRBV5-4|TRBD2
TGTGCCAGCAGCTCCACTAGCGGGAACCAAGAGACCCAGTACTTC
CASSSTSGNQETQYF
>TRBJ1-2|NA|TRBV6-5|TRBD1
TGTGCCAGCAGTGGGCAGGGGGTGCTCTATGGCTACACCTTC
CASSGQGVLYGYTF
>TRBJ1-2|NA|TRBV5-5|TRBD1
TGTGCCAGCAGCTCTGGGGGACAGGTTAGGTACTATGGCTACACCTTC
CASSSGGQVRYYGYTF
>TRBJ2-6|NA|TRBV6-1|NA
TGTGCCAGCAGTGAATCAAGGGGCTCTGGGGCCAACGTCCTGACTTTC
CASSESRGSGANVLTF
>TRBJ1-3|NA|TRBV5-1|NA
TGCGCCAGCAGCTTGGACGGGGTTGCAGGAAACACCATATATTTT
CASSLDGVAGNTIYF
>TRBJ2-5|NA|TRBV5-1|TRBD1
TGCGCCAGCAGCCGGGACAGGCCCCAAGAGACCCAGTACTTC
CASSRDRPQETQYF
>TRBJ2-7|NA|TRBV15|NA
TGTGCCACCAGCAGAGGGGGCGATTTCTACGAGCAGTACTTC
CATSRGGDFYEQYF
>TRBJ1-1|NA|TRBV18|TRBD1
TGTGCCAGCTCACCGGGGACAGGTCCCGAAGCTTTCTTT
CASSPGTGPEAFF
>TRBJ2-7|NA|TRBV5-5|NA
TGTGCCAGCAGCTTGCAACTGCTCTACGAGCAGTACTTC
CASSLQLLYEQYF
>TRBJ2-2|NA|TRBV11-2|NA
TGTGCCAGCAGCAAAAATCCCATTTACACCGGGGAGCTGTTTTTT
CASSKNPIYTGELFF
>TRBJ2-1|NA|TRBV7-2|NA
TGTGCCAGCAGCTTAGGCACTAACAATGAGCAGTTCTTC
CASSLGTNNEQFF
>TRBJ2-1|NA|TRBV6-6|TRBD2
TGTGCCAGCAGTTACGGTCGGGGGGACTACAATGAGCAGTTCTTC
CASSYGRGDYNEQFF
>TRBJ1-2|NA|TRBV19|NA
TGTGCCAGTAGTATAGAGGGCAGGTCTTCTCATGGCTACACCTTC
CASSIEGRSSHGYTF
>TRBJ1-6|once|TRBV6-1|NA
TGTGCCAGCAGTGAAGAGAGGTGGAGGACAGTTAATTCACCCCTCCACTTT
CASSEERWRTVNSPLHF
>TRBJ1-2|NA|TRBV11-2|NA
TGTGCCAGCAGCTTATCGGGGAACTATGGCTACACCTTC
CASSLSGNYGYTF
>TRBJ2-3|NA|TRBV5-4|NA
TGTGCCAGCAGCTTGGCCCGGGGGAGCGGCACAGATACGCAGTATTTT
CASSLARGSGTDTQYF
>TRBJ2-2|NA|TRBV7-3|TRBD2
TGTGCCAGCAGCTCGCTGACTAGCGGGGGGGTCGGGGAGCTGTTTTTT
CASSSLTSGGVGELFF